This entry is about one TCR beta chain. The specificity of this receptor is unknown. Base qualities are not recorded, but no much larger clone differs from it by a single base. For CDR1 and CDR2, the germline V gene lists MNHEY and SVGEGT. Measured from the cysteine to the phenylalanine, the CDR3 is 16 residues long. Left in the record is the CDR3 DNA by itself, 48 bases read in frame from the first base. Trimming removed 5 bases from V and 5 bases from J; the gene matches leave 12 bases unexplained. The immunoSEQ Assay, a bias-controlled multiplex PCR, was used to amplify TCRbeta CDR3 regions from genomic DNA. The authors' pipeline ran thus. The number of nucleated cells in each sample was estimated by amplification of reference gene primers within the assay. To quantify the absolute abundance of each unique TCRbeta CDR3 rearrangement, sequence reads were collapsed and filtered. Productive Simpson clonality was computed per sample as the square root of Simpson's diversity index over productive rearrangements. Not all clones reach the TCRdb copy of this immuneACCESS table, which keeps in-frame sequences only. Checked studies attribute under half of the gap to unresolved V genes and leave the rest unexplained. V and J calls and clone size come straight from that table; D and trimming were deduced from the DNA. The sample data list some 250,000 clones, and around 90% of these were observed just once. The top ten hold around 0.7% of the sample.

This sample was taken from a study of blood T cell repertoires in COVID-19 (TCRdb year 2020). About the study as a whole: Samples covering the acute and convalescent phases of COVID-19 were provided by collaborators in the United States, Italy and Spain. Where available, HLA class I and class II types were taken from metadata supplied by the sample provider and were not determined by assay-based typing. The material from the prospective study consisted of cDNA or gDNA derived from T cells, B-cell-depleted T cells, or PBMCs. Deeply sampled blood TCRbeta repertoires from subjects exposed to, actively infected with, or recovered from COVID-19 were included in the dataset. The repertoires were made available in a free public database intended to serve as a resource for research on the immune response to SARS-CoV-2. The samples were drawn from the first 160 participants of the ongoing ImmuneRACE study and from under 1,500 subjects provided by 6 global collaborators. A de-identified subject ID, COVID-19 status, age in years and sex were almost always included in the sample metadata. Results and caveats for the whole study, not just this receptor: How much clinical and demographic metadata was included differed by source and by participant, and the metadata was provided uncurated.

Collaborating institutions collected whole blood in K2EDTA tubes following their own protocols. For TCRbeta analysis, collaborator samples were shipped as frozen whole blood, as isolated PBMCs, or as DNA extracted from either sample type. The chain employs TRBV6-2 or TRBV6-3 and TRBJ2-7; TRBD2 fits 10 bases in the junction. Sequenced: peripheral blood. The TCR sequence derives from a human donor in a cohort sampled during active COVID-19. The CDR3 corresponds to CASSPPTASGGNEQYF. In nucleotide form, the sequence is TGTGCCAGCAGTCCCCCAACGGCTAGCGGGGGAAACGAGCAGTACTTC.